This section outlines one T cell receptor beta chain sequence together with its context. No cognate antigen has been identified for it. No per-base quality is available; no much larger clone lies one base away. The cohort consisted of 650 to 850 healthy bone marrow donors. At the time of sampling, every cohort member was nominally healthy, though immune exposures that went unrecorded were likely present. The donor was CMV seropositive and belonged to the group of 270 or so seropositive cohort members. Every donor gave a peripheral blood sample, and the peripheral blood mononuclear cells from that sample were used for TCR beta sequencing. The Qiagen DNeasy Blood Extraction Kit was used to extract genomic DNA from the blood cell samples. This specimen comes from a study of cytomegalovirus exposure and HLA in healthy donors (dated by TCRdb to about 2017). Turning to the overall study: An earlier analysis of roughly 500 of the donors reported approximately 270 Gb of sequence data and 117 million unique TCR beta sequences from some 180 million T cells. On average, roughly 240,000 unique TCR beta nucleotide sequences were sequenced per donor among 350 to 400 genotyped donors of the cohort, with about 19% of those sequences being non-productive. Typing coverage varied by locus: about 620-630 donors for A, B, C, DRB1 and DQB1; under 550 for DQA1; about 590 for DPA1; 450 to 480 for DPB1. The study profiled the T cell repertoires of hundreds of subjects by immunosequencing and related them to cytomegalovirus serostatus. Five DR-DQ haplotypes were handled as single units for association and clustering, since linkage in the cohort was strong. Rather than using new phenotypic data, the later analysis identified candidate immune exposures from TCR beta sequences and from how often those sequences occurred across donors. To predict cytomegalovirus infection status, the study brought together high-throughput TCR immunosequencing, statistical association of individual TCRs with disease status, and machine learning. Donor age, sex, ethnicity and CMV serostatus were compiled alongside the repertoire data. A later analysis re-examined previously published TCR beta repertoires from just over 650 donors and added high-resolution HLA genotyping to investigate patterns of TCR occurrence. Around 300 gigabases of sequencing data and 70 million to 100 million unique TCR sequences were included in an early release covering around 600 HLA-typed donors. In a later genetic analysis, genome-wide SNP genotypes for about three fifths of the roughly 670 donors were used, and that subset was treated as a discovery cohort. An earlier analysis of fewer than 750 of the donors used high-throughput TCR beta sequencing to judge whether each TCR beta V gene segment behaved as functional or pseudogenic. Of the roughly 400 genotyped donors, about 80% fell in the genetic ancestry cluster associated with self-reported Caucasian donors. Every repertoire in the discovery cohort had been generated on one and the same sequencing platform. In addition to the first cohort of 666 subjects, a separate validation cohort of 120 different subjects was used. HLA typing covered class I and class II loci at four-digit resolution. The aim of the study was to test whether cataloging public T cell receptors could identify signatures of past pathogen exposure. What the authors observed across the whole study: This cohort had only TCR beta chains sequenced, and the lack of alpha or paired-chain data limited which features could be detected. Linkage disequilibrium might explain the correlated functional status among segregating V segments, but an unknown experimental factor could not be ruled out. The earlier analysis of around 600 of the donors excluded approximately 17 rarely observed V segments, including chromosome 9 orphons, because counts were too low. A further reported finding was that TCR beta sequences accurately predicted the HLA-A and HLA-B alleles for most subjects in the first cohort. Compared with equally common non-associated chains, HLA-associated TCR beta chains in a later analysis were more clonally expanded and had lower generation probabilities. According to the authors, the approach could potentially be generalized to other disease states and immunological phenotypes. Some IMGT-functional V segments, including TRBV6-2 and TRBV6-3, could not be told apart with the 87-base-pair reads, so those segments were excluded. Because some donors lacked HLA typing at each locus, the association tests relied only on the typed subset. A later genetic analysis associated a missense DCLRE1C variant with V-gene and J-gene trimming of TCR beta chains, and an independent cohort replicated the association. Several of the top co-occurrence clusters appeared to be linked to parvovirus B19, influenza, CMV and Epstein-Barr virus, according to a later analysis. Compared with the roughly 700-donor mean, donors in an Asian-associated ancestry cluster had fewer N-insertions in productive TCRs, according to a later genetic analysis. In the study, 150 to 200 TCR beta chains were listed as associated with cytomegalovirus. Sequencing depth was assumed to be roughly uniform across donors in the presence/absence analyses, though that assumption may not hold. A later analysis associated 16,951 TCR beta sequences with specific HLA alleles at a false discovery rate of 0.05. Most TCR sequences were observed very rarely across donors, whereas some public TCRs were present in many individuals. Strong co-occurrence of HLA alleles, especially DR and DQ, made assigning TCR associations to individual alleles difficult. A group of highly shared sequence variants was considered likely to be a technical artifact of the sequencing pipeline. According to a later analysis, most CMV-associated TCR beta chains appeared to be HLA-restricted, and the HLA associations seemed to be driven largely by CMV exposure. In vitro tests confirmed that a few of the cytomegalovirus-associated TCR beta chains recognize cytomegalovirus antigens. In an earlier analysis of more than 450 of the donors, most TCR beta V segments were observed in productive rearrangements about 87% or about 30% of the time, broadly matching IMGT annotations. According to a later analysis, TCR association rates differed among HLA loci, with DRB1 alleles showing the most associated TCRs and HLA-C alleles showing the fewest. In both the original and validation cohorts, the classifier was reported to diagnose cytomegalovirus status with high specificity and sensitivity. CMV serostatus was the only immune exposure information available for the cohort.

Library preparation was by the immunoSEQ multiplex PCR assay. A mixture of 60 forward primers for TCR Vbeta segments and 13 reverse primers for TCR Jbeta segments was used in the multiplex PCR. A multiplex PCR assay on genomic DNA amplified the CDR3 region of rearranged TCR beta genes. The amplified TCR beta libraries were sequenced on the Illumina HiSeq System as 87-base-pair reads. Per the authors' processing: A later analysis tallied around 82 million unique TCR beta chains across the 700 or so repertoires, and approximately 12 million of those chains were shared by two or more donors. Raw reads were error-corrected and collapsed into unique sequences by a nearest-neighbor algorithm in which closely related sequences were merged to remove PCR and sequencing errors. V, D and J gene segments were assigned by aligning CDR3 sequences to IMGT reference sequences. For a sequence to be retained, at least a six-nucleotide match to both a V gene segment and a J gene segment was required. Rearrangements were classified as productive when the CDR3 lacked stop codons and remained in frame with V and J, and all other rearrangements were classified as non-productive. CDR3 was defined according to IMGT convention as the region running from the second conserved V-encoded cysteine to the conserved J-encoded phenylalanine. The earlier analysis of some 540 of the donors excluded any sequence lacking an unambiguous match to a single V gene segment. In an earlier analysis of approximately 550 of the donors, V segments were called functional above 56.7% productive rearrangements and were called segregating when the between-donor standard deviation exceeded 5%. A statistical classification framework was developed to diagnose cytomegalovirus status using the catalog of TCR beta chain sequences. A later analysis assigned V and J genes by comparing TCR nucleotide sequences with IMGT/GENE-DB human TR gene sequences. A later analysis assigned CDR3 sequences and most-parsimonious VDJ recombination scenarios with the TCRdist pipeline. In a later analysis, every TCR beta chain was defined by the combination of its CDR3 amino acid sequence and its V-gene family, and reads without a unique V-gene family were dropped. In a later analysis, nearly 600 highly shared, low-generation-probability nucleotide sequences were removed to address suspected cross-contamination and a sequencing artifact. In a later analysis, a clonal expansion index was calculated for each public chain from normalized within-repertoire ranks of inferred template counts. In a later analysis, generation probabilities were computed using a VDJ recombination model fitted to out-of-frame rearrangements, and the results were checked against IGoR. In a later analysis, TCR-TCR, TCR-HLA and TCR-CMV co-occurrence was scored with hypergeometric tests, and a repertoire-size bias correction was applied to TCR pairs. In a later analysis, false discovery rates were estimated by permuting HLA or CMV assignments 20 times. A later analysis grouped co-occurring TCRs with DBSCAN, adding TCRdist sequence similarity when clustering within HLA-allele-positive subsets. Repertoires with fewer than 30,000 or more than 120,000 public chains were left out of co-occurrence clustering, as were five repertoires with anomalous nucleotide sharing. The clones in this table, taken by TCRdb from immuneACCESS, are in-frame only. Not every clone is retained; where verified, under half of the shortfall comes from an unresolved V gene, and the cause of the rest is unknown. V and J calls and clone size are those listed in that table; D and trimming were worked out from the DNA. The sample table shows about 120,000 clones, and 60% to 80% are seen once. Clones ranked in the top ten supply about 7.7% of the sample.

The CDR3 runs 14 amino acids, cysteine and phenylalanine included. Only the CDR3 DNA is retained, 42 bases long and in frame from the first base. Based on the germline V gene, the CDR1 and CDR2 sequences are SGHDT and YYEEEE. V is shortened by 4 bases, J by 9 bases, and the region joining them spans 16 bases. This TCR was recovered from a man in his late teens or twenties in good health and CMV-seropositive. The sequenced material came from PBMCs. The chain couples TRBV5-6 to TRBJ2-2, with TRBD2 perhaps the D gene, on 6 matching bases. The nucleotide sequence is given as TGTGCCAGCAGCGCAGGGACTGTTATGCGGGAGCTGTTTTTT. It codes for CASSAGTVMRELFF.